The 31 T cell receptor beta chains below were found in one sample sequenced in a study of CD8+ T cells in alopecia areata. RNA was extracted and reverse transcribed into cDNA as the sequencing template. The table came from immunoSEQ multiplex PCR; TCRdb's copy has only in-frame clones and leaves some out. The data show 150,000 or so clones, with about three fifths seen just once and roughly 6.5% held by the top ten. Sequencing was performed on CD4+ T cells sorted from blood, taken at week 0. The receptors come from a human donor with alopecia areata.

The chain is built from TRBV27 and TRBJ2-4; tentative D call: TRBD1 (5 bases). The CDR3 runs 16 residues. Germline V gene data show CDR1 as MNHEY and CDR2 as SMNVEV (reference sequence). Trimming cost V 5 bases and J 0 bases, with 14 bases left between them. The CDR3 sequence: CASSPRQNLAKNIQYF. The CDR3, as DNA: TGTGCCAGCAGTCCAAGACAGAATCTAGCCAAAAACATTCAGTACTTC.

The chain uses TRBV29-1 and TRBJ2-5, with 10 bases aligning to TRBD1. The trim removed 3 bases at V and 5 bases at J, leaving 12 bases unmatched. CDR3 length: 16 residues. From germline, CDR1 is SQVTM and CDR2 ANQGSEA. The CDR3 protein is CSVDRPPGQGTETQYF. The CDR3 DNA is TGCAGCGTTGATAGGCCGCCGGGACAGGGGACGGAGACCCAGTACTTC.

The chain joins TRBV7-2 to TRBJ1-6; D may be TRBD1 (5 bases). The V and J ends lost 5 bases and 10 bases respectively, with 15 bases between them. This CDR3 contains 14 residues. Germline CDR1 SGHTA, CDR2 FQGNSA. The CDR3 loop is CASSLEGQGSPLHF. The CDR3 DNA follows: TGTGCCAGCAGCCTGGAGGGGCAGGGCTCACCCCTCCACTTT. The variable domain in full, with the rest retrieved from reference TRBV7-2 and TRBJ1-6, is GAGVSQSPSNKVTEKGKDVELRCDPISGHTALYWYRQSLGQGLEFLIYFQGNSAPDKSGLPSDRFSAERTGGSVSTLTIQRTQQEDSAVYLCASSLEGQGSPLHFGNGTRLTVT.

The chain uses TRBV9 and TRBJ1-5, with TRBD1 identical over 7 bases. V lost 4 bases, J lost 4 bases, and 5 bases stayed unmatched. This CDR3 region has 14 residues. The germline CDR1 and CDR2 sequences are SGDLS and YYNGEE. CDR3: CASSPPGQNQPQHF. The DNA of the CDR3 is TGTGCCAGCAGCCCACCGGGACAGAATCAGCCCCAGCATTTT.

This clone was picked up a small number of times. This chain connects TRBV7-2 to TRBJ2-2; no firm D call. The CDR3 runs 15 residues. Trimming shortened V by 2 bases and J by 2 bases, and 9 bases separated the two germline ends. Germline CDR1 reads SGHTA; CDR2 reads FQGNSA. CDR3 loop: CASSLYGRNTGELFF. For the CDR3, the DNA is TGTGCCAGCAGCTTATATGGTCGAAACACCGGGGAGCTGTTTTTT.

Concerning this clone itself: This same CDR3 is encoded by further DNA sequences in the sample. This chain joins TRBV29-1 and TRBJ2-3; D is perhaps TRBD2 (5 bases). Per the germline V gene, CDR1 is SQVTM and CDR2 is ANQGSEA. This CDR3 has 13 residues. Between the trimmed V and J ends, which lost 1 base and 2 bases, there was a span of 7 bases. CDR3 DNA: TGCAGCGTTGAAGGAGGGTCCACAGATACGCAGTATTTT. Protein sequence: CSVEGGSTDTQYF.

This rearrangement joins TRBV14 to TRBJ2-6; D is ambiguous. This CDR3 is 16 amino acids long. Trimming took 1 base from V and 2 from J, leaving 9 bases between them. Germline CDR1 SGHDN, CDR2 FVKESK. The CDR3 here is CASSQVFVTGANVLTF. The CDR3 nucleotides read TGTGCCAGCAGCCAAGTGTTCGTTACTGGGGCCAACGTCCTGACTTTC.

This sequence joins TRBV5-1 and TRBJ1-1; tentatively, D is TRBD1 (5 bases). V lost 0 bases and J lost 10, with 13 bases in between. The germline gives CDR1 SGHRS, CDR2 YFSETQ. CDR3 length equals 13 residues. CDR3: CASSLAGDLGAFF. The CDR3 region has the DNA TGCGCCAGCAGCTTGGCGGGGGACCTCGGAGCTTTCTTT.

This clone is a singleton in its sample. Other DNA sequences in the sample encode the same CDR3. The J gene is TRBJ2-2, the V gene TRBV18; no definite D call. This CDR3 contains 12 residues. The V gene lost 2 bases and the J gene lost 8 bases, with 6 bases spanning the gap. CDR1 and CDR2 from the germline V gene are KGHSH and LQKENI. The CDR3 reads CASSPRTGELFF. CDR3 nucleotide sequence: TGTGCCAGCTCACCAAGGACGGGGGAGCTGTTTTTT.

In DNA form, the CDR3 reads TGTGCCAGCAGCGCGTTGACAGGGGATGACACTGAAGCTTTCTTT. This gives the protein CASSALTGDDTEAFF. The chain recombines TRBV9 with TRBJ1-1; 8 bases are a match to TRBD1. With V trimmed by 3 bases and J by 3 bases, 7 bases remained unmatched. The CDR3 runs 15 residues. Germline V gene data show CDR1 as SGDLS and CDR2 as YYNGEE.

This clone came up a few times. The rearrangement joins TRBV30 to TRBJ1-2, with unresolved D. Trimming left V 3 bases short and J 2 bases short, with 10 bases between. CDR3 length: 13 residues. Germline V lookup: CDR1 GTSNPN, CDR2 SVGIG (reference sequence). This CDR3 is CAWRFPGNYGYTF. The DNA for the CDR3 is TGTGCCTGGAGGTTCCCGGGGAACTATGGCTACACCTTC.

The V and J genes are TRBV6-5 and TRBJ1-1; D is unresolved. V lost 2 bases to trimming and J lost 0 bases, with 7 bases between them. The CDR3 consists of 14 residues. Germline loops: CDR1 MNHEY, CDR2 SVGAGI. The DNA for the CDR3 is TGTGCCAGCAGTTACGGTCCGCTGAACACTGAAGCTTTCTTT. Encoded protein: CASSYGPLNTEAFF.

CDR3 bases: TGTGCCAGCAGCGAAGGGGCGAACCTTAATTCACCCCTCCACTTT. Translation gives CASSEGANLNSPLHF. The rearrangement uses TRBV9 and TRBJ1-6; weak D call: TRBD1 (5 bases). This CDR3 contains 15 residues. Germline CDR1 and CDR2: SGDLS and YYNGEE. V was pared by 3 bases and J by 6 bases, with 13 bases between.

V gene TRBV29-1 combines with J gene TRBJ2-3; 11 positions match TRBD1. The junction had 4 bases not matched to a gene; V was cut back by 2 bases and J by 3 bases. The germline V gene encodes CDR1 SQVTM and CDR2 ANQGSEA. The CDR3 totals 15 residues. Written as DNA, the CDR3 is TGCAGCGTTGAAAGGACAGGGGGCAGTACAGATACGCAGTATTTT. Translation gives CSVERTGGSTDTQYF.

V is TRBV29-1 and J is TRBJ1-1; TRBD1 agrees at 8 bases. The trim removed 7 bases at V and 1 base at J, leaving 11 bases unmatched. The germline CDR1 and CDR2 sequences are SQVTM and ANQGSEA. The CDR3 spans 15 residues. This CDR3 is CSGVPPGTGNTEAFF. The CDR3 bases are TGCAGCGGGGTACCGCCGGGGACAGGGAACACTGAAGCTTTCTTT.

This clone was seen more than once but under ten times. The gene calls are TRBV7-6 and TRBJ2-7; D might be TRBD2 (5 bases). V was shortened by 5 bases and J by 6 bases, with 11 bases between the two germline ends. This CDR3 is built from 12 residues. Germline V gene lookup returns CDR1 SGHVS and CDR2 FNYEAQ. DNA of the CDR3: TGTGCCAGCAGCCCCCCCGGAGGCGAGCAGTACTTC. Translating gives CASSPPGGEQYF. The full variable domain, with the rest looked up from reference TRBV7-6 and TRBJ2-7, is GAGVSQSPRYKVTKRGQDVALRCDPISGHVSLYWYRQALGQGPEFLTYFNYEAQQDKSGLPNDRFSAERPEGSISTLTIQRTEQRDSAMYRCASSPPGGEQYFGPGTRLTVT.

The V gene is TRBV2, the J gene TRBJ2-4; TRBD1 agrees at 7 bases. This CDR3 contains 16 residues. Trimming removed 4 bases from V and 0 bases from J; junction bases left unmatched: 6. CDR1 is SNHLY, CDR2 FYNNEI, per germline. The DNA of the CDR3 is TGTGCCAGCAGTGCGGGACAGACTCTAGCCAAAAACATTCAGTACTTC. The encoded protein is CASSAGQTLAKNIQYF.

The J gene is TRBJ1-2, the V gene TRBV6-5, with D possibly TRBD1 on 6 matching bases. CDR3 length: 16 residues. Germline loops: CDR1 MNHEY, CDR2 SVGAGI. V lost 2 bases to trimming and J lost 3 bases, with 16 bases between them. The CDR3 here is CASSYDPGQFDYGYTF. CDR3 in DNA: TGTGCCAGCAGTTACGACCCAGGACAGTTTGACTATGGCTACACCTTC.

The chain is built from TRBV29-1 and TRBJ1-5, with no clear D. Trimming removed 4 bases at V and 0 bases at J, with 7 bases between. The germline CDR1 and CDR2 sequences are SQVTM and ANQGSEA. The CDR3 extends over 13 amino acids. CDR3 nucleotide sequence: TGCAGCGTTGCTTGGGGTAGCAATCAGCCCCAGCATTTT. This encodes CSVAWGSNQPQHF.

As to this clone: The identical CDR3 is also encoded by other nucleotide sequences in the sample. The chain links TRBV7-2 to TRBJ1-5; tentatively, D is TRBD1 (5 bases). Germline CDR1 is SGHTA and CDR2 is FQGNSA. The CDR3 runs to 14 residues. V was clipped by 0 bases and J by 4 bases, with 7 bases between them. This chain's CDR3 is CASSLARGNQPQHF. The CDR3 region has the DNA TGTGCCAGCAGCTTAGCACGGGGGAATCAGCCCCAGCATTTT.

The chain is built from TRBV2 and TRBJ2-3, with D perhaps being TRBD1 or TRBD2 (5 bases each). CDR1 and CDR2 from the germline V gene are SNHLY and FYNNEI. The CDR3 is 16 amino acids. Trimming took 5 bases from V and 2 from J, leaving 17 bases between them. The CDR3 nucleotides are TGTGCCAGCAGTCCCGGCCGGGGCAGCCACACAGATACGCAGTATTTT. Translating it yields CASSPGRGSHTDTQYF.

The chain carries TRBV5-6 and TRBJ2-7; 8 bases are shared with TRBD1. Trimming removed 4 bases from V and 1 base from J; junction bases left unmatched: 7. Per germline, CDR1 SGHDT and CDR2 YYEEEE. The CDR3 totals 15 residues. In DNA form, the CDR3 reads TGTGCCAGCAGCGCGGGACAGGAGACTTCCTACGAGCAGTACTTC. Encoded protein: CASSAGQETSYEQYF.

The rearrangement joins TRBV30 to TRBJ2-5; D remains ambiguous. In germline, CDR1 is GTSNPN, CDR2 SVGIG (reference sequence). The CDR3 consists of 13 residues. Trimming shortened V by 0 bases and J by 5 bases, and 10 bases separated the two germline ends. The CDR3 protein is CAWSVGDAETQYF. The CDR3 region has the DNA TGTGCCTGGAGTGTAGGAGATGCGGAGACCCAGTACTTC.

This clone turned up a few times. DNA for the CDR3: TGTGCCAGCAGCCCAGAGAGGGCGGGGGGAGCTTTCTTT. As protein: CASSPERAGGAFF. The V and J genes are TRBV11-2 and TRBJ1-1, with D possibly being TRBD1 (5 bases). The CDR3 has 13 residues. Trimming shortened V by 5 bases and J by 10 bases, and 17 bases separated the two germline ends. CDR1 and CDR2 from the germline V gene are SGHAT and FQNNGV. Using reference TRBV11-2 and TRBJ1-1 for the parts outside the CDR3, the full variable domain is EAGVAQSPRYKIIEKRQSVAFWCNPISGHATLYWYQQILGQGPKLLIQFQNNGVVDDSQLPKDRFSAERLKGVDSTLKIQPAKLEDSAVYLCASSPERAGGAFFGQGTRLTVV.

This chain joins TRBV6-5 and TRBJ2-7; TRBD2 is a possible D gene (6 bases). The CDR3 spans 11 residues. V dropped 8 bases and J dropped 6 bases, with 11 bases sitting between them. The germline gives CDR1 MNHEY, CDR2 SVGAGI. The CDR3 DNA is TGTGCCAGCCGGGGGTCGAGCGAGCAGTACTTC. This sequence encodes CASRGSSEQYF.

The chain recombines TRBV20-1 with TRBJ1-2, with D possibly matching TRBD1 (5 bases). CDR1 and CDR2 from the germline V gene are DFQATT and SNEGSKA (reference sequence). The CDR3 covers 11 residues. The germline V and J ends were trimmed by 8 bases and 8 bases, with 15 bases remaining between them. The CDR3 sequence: CSIGTVGGYTF. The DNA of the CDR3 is TGCAGTATAGGGACGGTGGGAGGCTACACCTTC.

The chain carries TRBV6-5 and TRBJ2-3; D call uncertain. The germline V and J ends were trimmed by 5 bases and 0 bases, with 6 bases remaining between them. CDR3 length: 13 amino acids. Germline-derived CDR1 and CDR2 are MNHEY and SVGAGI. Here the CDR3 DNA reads TGTGCCAGCAGTGAAGCTAGCACAGATACGCAGTATTTT. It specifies CASSEASTDTQYF.

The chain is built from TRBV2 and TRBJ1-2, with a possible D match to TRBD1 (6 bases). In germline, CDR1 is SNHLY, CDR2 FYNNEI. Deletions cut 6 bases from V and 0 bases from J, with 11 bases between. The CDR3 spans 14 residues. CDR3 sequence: CASRRTVSNYGYTF. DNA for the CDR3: TGTGCCAGCAGGAGGACAGTATCTAACTATGGCTACACCTTC. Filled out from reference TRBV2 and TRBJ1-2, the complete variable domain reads EPEVTQTPSHQVTQMGQEVILRCVPISNHLYFYWYRQILGQKVEFLVSFYNNEISEKSEIFDDQFSVERPDGSNFTLKIRSTKLEDSAMYFCASRRTVSNYGYTFGSGTRLTVV.

The CDR3 reads CSVDLAGDQETQYF. The CDR3 region has the DNA TGCAGCGTTGATCTAGCGGGGGACCAAGAGACCCAGTACTTC. The chain recombines TRBV29-1 with TRBJ2-5; 10 bases are shared with TRBD2. The CDR3 is 14 amino acids. The germline V gene has CDR1 SQVTM and CDR2 ANQGSEA. V lost 3 bases, J lost 0 bases, and 1 base stayed unmatched.

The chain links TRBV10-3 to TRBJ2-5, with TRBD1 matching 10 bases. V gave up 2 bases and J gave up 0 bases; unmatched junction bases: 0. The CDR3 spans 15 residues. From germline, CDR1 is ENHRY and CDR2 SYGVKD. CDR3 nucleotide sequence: TGTGCCATCAGTGAGGGGACAGGGGACCAAGAGACCCAGTACTTC. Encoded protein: CAISEGTGDQETQYF.

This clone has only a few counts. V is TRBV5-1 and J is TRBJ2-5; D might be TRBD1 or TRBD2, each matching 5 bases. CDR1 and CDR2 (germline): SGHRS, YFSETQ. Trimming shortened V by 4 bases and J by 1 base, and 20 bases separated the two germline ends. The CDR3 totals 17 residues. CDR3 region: CASSPLSGHPSQETQYF. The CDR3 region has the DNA TGCGCCAGCAGCCCCCTCTCGGGGCACCCGAGCCAAGAGACCCAGTACTTC.